The 18 T cell receptor beta chains given below trace back to one sample, sequenced in a study of blood T cell repertoires in COVID-19. Libraries were prepared by immunoSEQ multiplex PCR; TCRdb keeps only in-frame clonotypes and omits some of them. The profile covers about 140,000 clones, with approximately 89% appearing a single time and 28% taken by the ten largest. The sample was peripheral blood. The source is a human donor in a cohort sampled during active COVID-19.

V gene TRBV27 combines with J gene TRBJ2-3; maybe TRBD1 (6 bases). V lost 7 bases and J lost 6, with 8 bases in between. Germline values: CDR1 MNHEY, CDR2 SMNVEV (reference sequence). This CDR3 is 11 amino acids long. The CDR3 loop is CASTQGDTQYF. CDR3 bases: TGTGCCAGCACTCAGGGGGATACGCAGTATTTT.

The chain is built from TRBV4-3 and TRBJ2-7; tentative D call: TRBD2 (6 bases). The CDR3 contains 15 residues. Germline CDR1 reads LGHNA; CDR2 reads YSLEER. Trimming shortened V by 0 bases and J by 0 bases, and 9 bases separated the two germline ends. The CDR3 coding sequence is TGCGCCAGCAGCCAAGAGGGGGGATACTCCTACGAGCAGTACTTC. This sequence encodes CASSQEGGYSYEQYF.

This clone came up once. The V and J genes are TRBV5-5 and TRBJ2-7, with 12 bases aligning to TRBD2. The germline V gene encodes CDR1 SGHKS and CDR2 YYEKEE (reference sequence). CDR3 length: 15 amino acids. V was clipped by 4 bases and J by 1 base; unmatched bases: 3. The DNA for the CDR3 is TGTGCCAGCAGCGGCGGACTAGCGGGATCCTACGAGCAGTACTTC. Its translation: CASSGGLAGSYEQYF.

This clone was seen once. The rearrangement links TRBV6-4 to TRBJ2-5, with TRBD2 matching over 7 bases. With 0 bases clipped from V and 2 bases from J, the junction kept 18 bases outside the gene matches. The germline V gene encodes CDR1 MRHNA and CDR2 SNTAGT. This CDR3 region has 20 residues. The CDR3 spells CASSDSTSGGTVGKQETQYF. In nucleotides, the CDR3 is TGTGCCAGCAGTGACTCTACCTCGGGGGGTACAGTGGGAAAACAAGAGACCCAGTACTTC.

The chain carries TRBV7-3 and TRBJ1-4; D is uncertain. Trimming removed 2 bases at V and 3 bases at J, with 10 bases between. This CDR3 spans 15 amino acids. Germline V gives CDR1 SGHTA, CDR2 FQGTGA. CDR3 nucleotides: TGTGCCAGCAGCTTATGGCCTCCACCTAATGAAAAACTGTTTTTT. As protein: CASSLWPPPNEKLFF.

The J gene is TRBJ2-7, the V gene TRBV7-9; TRBD2 matches at 11 bases. The V segment lost 5 bases and the J segment 1 base; nucleotides outside the gene matches: 4. CDR3 length equals 15 residues. Germline CDR1 SEHNR, CDR2 FQNEAQ (reference sequence). The CDR3 loop is CASSIIAGGSYEQYF. The CDR3 DNA reads as TGTGCCAGCAGCATAATAGCGGGGGGGTCCTACGAGCAGTACTTC.

This clone was observed once. CDR3 in DNA: TGTGCCAGCAGCTTAGATCAATGGGGGCTTAGCACAGATACGCAGTATTTT. Translated: CASSLDQWGLSTDTQYF. J is TRBJ2-3 and V is TRBV7-8, with a tentative D call TRBD1 (6 bases). Per the germline V gene, CDR1 is SGHVS and CDR2 is FQNEAQ. The CDR3 covers 17 residues. With 1 base removed from V and 0 bases from J, the gap between germline ends came to 14 bases. Variable domain in full (rest from reference TRBV7-8 and TRBJ2-3): GAGVSQSPRYKVAKRGQDVALRCDPISGHVSLFWYQQALGQGPEFLTYFQNEAQLDKSGLPSDRFFAERPEGSVSTLKIQRTQQEDSAVYLCASSLDQWGLSTDTQYFGPGTRLTVL.

The CDR3 DNA is TGTGCCAGCAGCTTGGAGACAGTCTCTGGAAACACCATATATTTT. Amino acids: CASSLETVSGNTIYF. The rearrangement links TRBV5-5 to TRBJ1-3; D might be TRBD1 (5 bases). V shed 0 bases and J shed 0 bases, with 7 bases lying between them. The CDR3 consists of 15 residues. In germline, CDR1 is SGHKS, CDR2 YYEKEE (reference sequence).

The rearrangement links TRBV4-3 to TRBJ2-7; 7 bases are shared with TRBD1. The V gene end was trimmed by 0 bases and the J gene end by 2 bases; junction bases not matched to a gene: 13. CDR1 and CDR2 from the germline V gene are LGHNA and YSLEER. The CDR3 is made up of 18 amino acids. CDR3 nucleotide sequence: TGCGCCAGCAGCCAAGATAGGGGGCCGGCAGGGCTAACCTACGAGCAGTACTTC. Protein product: CASSQDRGPAGLTYEQYF.

The V call is TRBV29-1, the J call TRBJ1-1; D may be TRBD1 (5 bases). The germline V and J ends were trimmed by 6 bases and 1 base, with 12 bases remaining between them. The germline gives CDR1 SQVTM, CDR2 ANQGSEA. CDR3 size: 13 residues. In nucleotides, the CDR3 is TGCAGCGTCCGTTCGGGGGGGAACACTGAAGCTTTCTTT. Protein: CSVRSGGNTEAFF.

CDR3 DNA: TGTGCCACCTCCCCAGGGGGTCAGCCCCAGCATTTT. Its translation: CATSPGGQPQHF. This chain links TRBV19 with TRBJ1-5; TRBD1 matches 7 bases. The CDR3 sequence is 12 residues long. With V trimmed by 10 bases and J by 6 bases, 6 bases remained unmatched. Germline assignment: CDR1 LNHDA and CDR2 SQIVND (reference sequence).

This chain uses TRBV27 with TRBJ2-7; tentatively, D is TRBD2 (6 bases). The germline V and J ends were trimmed by 3 bases and 3 bases, with 9 bases remaining between them. The germline CDR1 and CDR2 sequences are MNHEY and SMNVEV (reference sequence). This CDR3 is 13 amino acids long. This CDR3 is CASSLAGSYEQYF. In nucleotides, the CDR3 is TGTGCCAGCAGTTTGGCCGGGAGCTACGAGCAGTACTTC.

The chain joins TRBV5-4 to TRBJ1-6, with 7 bases identical to TRBD1. Per germline, CDR1 SGHNT and CDR2 YYREEE (reference sequence). J gave up 6 bases and V 3 bases, and 0 bases lay outside the gene matches. CDR3 length: 13 amino acids. CDR3 bases: TGTGCCAGCAGCTGGGACAGTAATTCACCCCTCCACTTT. Its protein product is CASSWDSNSPLHF.

J is TRBJ1-4 and V is TRBV4-2; D is perhaps TRBD1 (5 bases). Trimming removed 0 bases at V and 1 base at J, with 6 bases between. Per germline, CDR1 LGHNA and CDR2 YNFKEQ. This CDR3 spans 15 amino acids. As DNA, the CDR3 is TGTGCCAGCAGCCAAGAGGGACTAACTAATGAAAAACTGTTTTTT. The encoded protein is CASSQEGLTNEKLFF.

V and J are TRBV12-5 and TRBJ1-1, with 8 bases lining up with TRBD1. Looked up from germline, CDR1 is LGHNT and CDR2 is FRNRAP. This CDR3 has 18 residues. J was trimmed by 2 bases and V by 0 bases; bases with no gene match: 11. The CDR3 reads CASGLVLGRGRANTEAFF. In DNA form, the CDR3 reads TGTGCTAGTGGTTTGGTTCTGGGCAGGGGGCGCGCAAACACTGAAGCTTTCTTT.

The chain recombines TRBV5-1 with TRBJ2-2, with TRBD1 as a possible D gene (5 bases). Germline V CDR1 and CDR2: SGHRS, YFSETQ. The CDR3 spans 15 residues. The V end was cut by 1 base, the J end by 0 bases, with 7 bases between. The CDR3 nucleotides read TGCGCCAGCAGCTTGAGGGGCGCGAACACCGGGGAGCTGTTTTTT. Translating gives CASSLRGANTGELFF.

The rearrangement joins TRBV12-5 to TRBJ2-5, with unresolved D. Trimming removed 4 bases at V and 4 bases at J, with 7 bases between. The CDR3 has 12 residues. The germline gives CDR1 LGHNT, CDR2 FRNRAP. CDR3 sequence reads: CASGSPPETQYF. The CDR3 nucleotides are TGTGCTAGTGGTTCTCCCCCAGAGACCCAGTACTTC.

This chain uses TRBV7-2 with TRBJ2-1, with no clear D. With 5 bases removed from V and 4 bases from J, the gap between germline ends came to 15 bases. This CDR3 is built from 15 residues. Germline CDR1 reads SGHTA; CDR2 reads FQGNSA. This chain's CDR3 is CASSRVLSVYNEQFF. The CDR3 DNA sequence: TGTGCCAGCAGCCGGGTACTTTCGGTATACAATGAGCAGTTCTTC.